Listed here are 17 T cell receptor beta chains from one sample, sequenced in a study of Ad26.COV2.S vaccination and SARS-CoV-2 variants. Clones were sequenced by immunoSEQ multiplex PCR, and TCRdb holds only the in-frame ones, with some missing. The sample shows about 440,000 clones, roughly 91% of them seen only once. Regarding treatment: around 19 received Ad26.COV2.S at low or high dose, single or two shots; five or six received placebo; per-sample allocation not given. Sampling was done on day 63 after the first vaccine or placebo injection. The source material was peripheral blood, sampled in a trial of Ad26.COV2.S vaccine versus placebo. Every receptor here comes from a person aged 18-60 years who received the Ad26.COV2.S COVID-19 vaccine or a placebo.

This clone has only one observation. The V and J genes are TRBV6-5 and TRBJ2-1, with D possibly TRBD1 on 6 matching bases. The CDR3 is 15 residues long. V shed 8 bases and J shed 8 bases, with 22 bases lying between them. The germline gives CDR1 MNHEY, CDR2 SVGAGI. CDR3 in DNA: TGTGCCAGCCCCGGCGACAGGCCTAGTAATCATGAGCAGTTCTTC. It codes for CASPGDRPSNHEQFF.

This clone is a singleton in its sample. Here the CDR3 reads CASSLGVESNQPQHF. The CDR3 DNA follows: TGTGCCAGCAGTCTTGGGGTAGAAAGCAATCAGCCCCAGCATTTT. The gene calls are TRBV6-1 and TRBJ1-5; D is uncertain. Per the germline V gene, CDR1 is MNHNS and CDR2 is SASEGT. With 5 bases removed from V and 1 base from J, the gap between germline ends came to 12 bases. The CDR3 is 15 amino acids.

This rearrangement joins TRBV27 to TRBJ1-5; D is uncertain. V was cut by 5 bases and J by 5 bases, with 7 bases left in between. The CDR3 length is 12 residues. CDR1 is MNHEY, CDR2 SMNVEV, per germline (reference sequence). CDR3 sequence: CASSTSYQPQHF. CDR3 sequence (DNA): TGTGCCAGCAGTACCAGTTATCAGCCCCAGCATTTT.

The chain employs TRBV4-3 and TRBJ1-3; the D gene is possibly TRBD1 (5 bases). The CDR3 length is 15 residues. Trimming stripped 1 base from V and 3 bases from J, with 10 bases between. Germline V lookup: CDR1 LGHNA, CDR2 YSLEER. CDR3 DNA: TGCGCCAGCAGCCAAGCCCCCAGGGTTGGAAACACCATATATTTT. Amino acid sequence: CASSQAPRVGNTIYF.

The rearrangement uses TRBV9 and TRBJ2-3; D unresolved. CDR1 is SGDLS, CDR2 YYNGEE, per germline. V gave up 0 bases and J gave up 1 base, with 9 bases separating them. The CDR3 extends over 15 amino acids. CDR3 sequence: CASSVGPWGTDTQYF. As DNA, the CDR3 is TGTGCCAGCAGCGTAGGCCCCTGGGGCACAGATACGCAGTATTTT.

This sequence joins TRBV7-9 and TRBJ2-1; TRBD2 matches at 8 bases. With 4 bases clipped from V and 0 bases from J, the junction kept 8 bases outside the gene matches. CDR3 length: 17 amino acids. Germline V lookup: CDR1 SEHNR, CDR2 FQNEAQ (reference sequence). The CDR3 sequence is CASSSLAGGSSYNEQFF. In DNA form, the CDR3 reads TGTGCCAGCAGCTCCCTAGCGGGCGGGAGCTCCTACAATGAGCAGTTCTTC.

The chain uses TRBV6-5 and TRBJ2-1, with D maybe TRBD2 (6 bases). Trimming removed 6 bases from V and 5 bases from J, with 11 bases in between. The length of the CDR3 is 13 residues. Germline CDR1 MNHEY, CDR2 SVGAGI. CDR3 sequence: CASSGRGDNEQFF. The CDR3 bases are TGTGCCAGCAGCGGGAGAGGGGACAATGAGCAGTTCTTC.

The rearrangement links TRBV3-1 (or the pseudogene TRBV3-2) to TRBJ2-3; no reliable D call. V was cut by 4 bases and J by 0 bases, with 14 bases left in between. The CDR3 is 16 amino acids. In germline, CDR1 is LGHDT, CDR2 YNNKEL (reference sequence). Here the CDR3 reads CASSPTVRPSTDTQYF. The CDR3 nucleotides are TGTGCCAGCAGCCCAACGGTGCGGCCTAGCACAGATACGCAGTATTTT.

The rearrangement joins TRBV6-4 to TRBJ2-3; D might be TRBD1 or TRBD2, each matching 6 bases. This CDR3 is built from 16 residues. Germline assignment: CDR1 MRHNA and CDR2 SNTAGT. V lost 6 bases, J lost 4 bases, and 20 bases lay in between. CDR3 DNA: TGTGCCAGCAGCCTAACGGGACTTCAGGGGCCAGATACGCAGTATTTT. It specifies CASSLTGLQGPDTQYF.

This chain links TRBV7-5 with TRBJ2-3. TRBV7-5 is assigned pseudogene status. The CDR3 covers 13 residues. This CDR3 is CARSPCSPDTQYF. The DNA for the CDR3 is TGTGCCAGAAGCCCATGCAGCCCAGATACGCAGTATTTT.

This clone has a single count. The chain is built from TRBV29-1 and TRBJ2-7, with TRBD2 matching 7 bases. The CDR3 length is 13 residues. V dropped 4 bases and J dropped 4; count of bases not matched to a gene: 7. CDR1 and CDR2 (germline): SQVTM, ANQGSEA. The CDR3 bases are TGCAGCGTTGGTGGCGGGAGAGGGTACGAGCAGTACTTC. It is translated as CSVGGGRGYEQYF.

This chain connects TRBV30 to TRBJ2-3; 14 bases align to TRBD2. This CDR3 has 16 amino acids. Germline V gives CDR1 GTSNPN, CDR2 SVGIG (reference sequence). V trimming: 2 bases; J trimming: 5 bases; junction bases outside the gene matches: 6. CDR3 nucleotides: TGTGCCTGGAGTACGGGACTAGCGGGAGATGTAGATACGCAGTATTTT. Amino acid sequence: CAWSTGLAGDVDTQYF.

V gene TRBV6-5 combines with J gene TRBJ2-3; tentatively, D is TRBD2 (5 bases). CDR1 MNHEY and CDR2 SVGAGI come from the germline V gene. The V and J ends lost 7 bases and 2 bases respectively, with 10 bases between them. The CDR3 runs to 13 residues. The CDR3 DNA follows: TGTGCCAGCACCCGGACTGTCACAGATACGCAGTATTTT. This gives the protein CASTRTVTDTQYF.

This clone showed up just once. The chain has TRBV7-9 and TRBJ1-2; possible D gene TRBD1, 5 bases. The CDR3 sequence is 14 residues long. Trimming took off 4 bases at V and 6 bases at J, with 15 bases between the two ends. CDR1 and CDR2 from the germline V gene are SEHNR and FQNEAQ (reference sequence). The CDR3 protein is CASSSPGIHHGYTF. CDR3 coding DNA: TGTGCCAGCAGCTCCCCAGGGATTCATCATGGCTACACCTTC.

The gene calls are TRBV29-1 and TRBJ2-7; a possible D gene is TRBD2 (6 bases). The V end was cut by 6 bases, the J end by 6 bases, with 21 bases between. The CDR3 runs 14 residues. The germline V gene has CDR1 SQVTM and CDR2 ANQGSEA. The CDR3 is CSVIDPGSRAEQYF. The CDR3 DNA is TGCAGCGTGATTGATCCCGGGAGTCGTGCCGAGCAGTACTTC.

This chain links TRBV13 with TRBJ1-2; D remains ambiguous. Trimming cost V 0 bases and J 2 bases, with 10 bases left between them. Germline V lookup: CDR1 PRHDT, CDR2 FYEKMQ (reference sequence). The CDR3 runs to 15 residues. CDR3: CASSLGQVGNYGYTF. CDR3 nucleotides: TGTGCCAGCAGCTTAGGTCAAGTAGGGAACTATGGCTACACCTTC.

The chain recombines TRBV3-1 (or the pseudogene TRBV3-2) with TRBJ2-5; D not resolved. This CDR3 has 12 amino acids. V was clipped by 7 bases and J by 5 bases, with 11 bases between them. The germline V gene encodes CDR1 LGHDT and CDR2 YNNKEL (reference sequence). This chain's CDR3 is CASTSPTETQYF. The CDR3 bases are TGTGCCAGCACCTCACCGACTGAGACCCAGTACTTC.